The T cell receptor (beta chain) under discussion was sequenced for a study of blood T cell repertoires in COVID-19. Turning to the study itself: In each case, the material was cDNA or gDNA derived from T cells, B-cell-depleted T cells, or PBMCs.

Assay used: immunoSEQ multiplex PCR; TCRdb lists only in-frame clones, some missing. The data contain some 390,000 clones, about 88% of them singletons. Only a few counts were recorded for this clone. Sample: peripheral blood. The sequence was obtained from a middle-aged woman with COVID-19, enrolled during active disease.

CDR3 DNA sequence: TGTGCCAGCAGACAGGGGGATAGCAATCAGCCCCAGCATTTT. This sequence encodes CASRQGDSNQPQHF. The genes are TRBV4-2 and TRBJ1-5, with TRBD1 matching 8 bases. The CDR3 length is 14 residues. Germline trimming cut 6 bases from V and 0 bases from J; bases unmatched to any gene: 1. CDR1 is LGHNA and CDR2 is YNFKEQ in the germline V gene.